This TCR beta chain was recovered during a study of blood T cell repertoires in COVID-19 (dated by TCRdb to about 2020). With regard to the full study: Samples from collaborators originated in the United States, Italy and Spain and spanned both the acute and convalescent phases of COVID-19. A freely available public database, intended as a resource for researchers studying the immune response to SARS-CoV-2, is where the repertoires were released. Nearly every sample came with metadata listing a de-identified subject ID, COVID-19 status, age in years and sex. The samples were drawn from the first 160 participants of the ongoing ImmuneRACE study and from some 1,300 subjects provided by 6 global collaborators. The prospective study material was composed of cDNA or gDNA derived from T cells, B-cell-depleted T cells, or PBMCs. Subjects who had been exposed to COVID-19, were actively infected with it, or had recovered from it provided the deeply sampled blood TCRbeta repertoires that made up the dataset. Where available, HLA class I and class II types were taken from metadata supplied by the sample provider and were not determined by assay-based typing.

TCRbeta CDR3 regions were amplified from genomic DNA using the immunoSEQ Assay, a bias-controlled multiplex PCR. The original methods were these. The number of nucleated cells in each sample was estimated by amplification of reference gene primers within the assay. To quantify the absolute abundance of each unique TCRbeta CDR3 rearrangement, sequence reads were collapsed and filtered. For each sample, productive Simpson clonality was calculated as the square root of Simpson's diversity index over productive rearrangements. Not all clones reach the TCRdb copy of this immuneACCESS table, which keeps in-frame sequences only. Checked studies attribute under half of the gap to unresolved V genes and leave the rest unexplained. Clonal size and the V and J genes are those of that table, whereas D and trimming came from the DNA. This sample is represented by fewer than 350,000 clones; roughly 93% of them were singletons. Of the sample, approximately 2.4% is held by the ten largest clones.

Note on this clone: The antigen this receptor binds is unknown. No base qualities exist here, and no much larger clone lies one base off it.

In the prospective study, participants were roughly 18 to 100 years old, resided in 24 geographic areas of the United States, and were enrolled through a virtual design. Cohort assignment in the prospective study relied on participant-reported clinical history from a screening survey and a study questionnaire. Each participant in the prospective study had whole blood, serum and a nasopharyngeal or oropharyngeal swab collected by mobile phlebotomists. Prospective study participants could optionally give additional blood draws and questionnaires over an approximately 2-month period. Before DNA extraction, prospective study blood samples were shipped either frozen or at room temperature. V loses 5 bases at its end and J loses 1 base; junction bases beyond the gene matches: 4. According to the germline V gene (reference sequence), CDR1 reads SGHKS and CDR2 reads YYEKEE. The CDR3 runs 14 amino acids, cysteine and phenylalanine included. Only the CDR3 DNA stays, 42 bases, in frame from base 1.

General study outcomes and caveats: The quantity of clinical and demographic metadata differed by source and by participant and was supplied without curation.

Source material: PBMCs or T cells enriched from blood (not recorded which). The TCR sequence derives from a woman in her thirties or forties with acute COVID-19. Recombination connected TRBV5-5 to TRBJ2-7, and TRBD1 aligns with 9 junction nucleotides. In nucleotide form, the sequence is TGTGCCAGCAGGATGGGACAGGGATCCTACGAGCAGTACTTC. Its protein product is CASRMGQGSYEQYF.